Sequencing of this T cell receptor (beta chain) was carried out in a study of T cells in Graves' hyperthyroidism and ophthalmopathy. Study at large: Blood from the periphery was taken at initial diagnosis, before any treatment.

Study findings and constraints: Most clonotypes expanded in thyroid above 0.001 were likewise present in blood.

What was amplified from RNA transcripts were TCR beta CDR3 regions. During a first-round RT-PCR of the TCR CDR3, the HTBI primer set was used. TCRdb called the multiplex PCR reads again in MiXCR, with one record for every CDR3 protein. The data contain 280,000 or so distinct CDR3 sequences, around a quarter of them singletons. As regards this clonotype: Its antigen remains unknown.

Per germline, CDR1 SNHLY and CDR2 FYNNEI. This CDR3 is built from 18 residues. V was clipped by 0 bases and J by 6 bases; unmatched bases: 10. The clonotype comes from a man aged 40-50 years with Graves' hyperthyroidism that later progressed to Graves' ophthalmopathy. The chain has TRBV2 and TRBJ2-2, with 10 bases aligning to TRBD1. The sequenced material came from blood. The CDR3 reads CASSEAASTGGEAGELFF. DNA of the CDR3: TGTGCCAGCAGTGAAGCGGCGTCGACAGGGGGCGAGGCCGGGGAGCTGTTTTTT. The complete variable domain, with remaining parts taken from reference TRBV2 and TRBJ2-2, reads EPEVTQTPSHQVTQMGQEVILRCVPISNHLYFYWYRQILGQKVEFLVSFYNNEISEKSEIFDDQFSVERPDGSNFTLKIRSTKLEDSAMYFCASSEAASTGGEAGELFFGEGSRLTVL.